The 19 T cell receptor beta chains below come from one sample, sequenced in a study of T cells in Graves' hyperthyroidism and ophthalmopathy. Authors of the study amplified TCR beta CDR3 regions from RNA transcripts. During a first-round RT-PCR of the TCR CDR3, the HTBI primer set was used. Each CDR3 protein is one row after TCRdb ran MiXCR on the multiplex PCR reads. Among a few hundred thousand distinct CDR3 sequences, under 15% were seen once, and the ten largest hold roughly 33%. Sequenced sample: blood. All receptors derive from a woman aged 25 to 39 with Graves' hyperthyroidism.

This clonotype was seen ten or more times. The gene calls are TRBV5-5 and TRBJ2-4; D gene ambiguous. V was clipped by 0 bases and J by 13 bases, with 14 bases between them. The CDR3 consists of 13 residues. Germline loops: CDR1 SGHKS, CDR2 YYEKEE (reference sequence). CDR3: CASSLEAEHLQYF. The CDR3, as DNA: TGTGCCAGCAGCTTGGAGGCAGAACACCTACAGTACTTC.

This clonotype has more than one count but fewer than ten. The chain uses TRBV12-5 and TRBJ2-2; D call uncertain. Trimming took 0 bases from V and 3 from J, leaving 14 bases between them. The CDR3 contains 17 residues. Germline values: CDR1 LGHNT, CDR2 FRNRAP. The DNA of the CDR3 is TGTGCTAGTGGTTTGGTCCCAACCTCGACTGACACCGGGGAGCTGTTTTTT. Amino acids: CASGLVPTSTDTGELFF.

V gene TRBV19 combines with J gene TRBJ1-1, with D unclear. The CDR3 consists of 19 residues. The V end lost 3 bases, the J end lost 6 bases, and 29 bases lay between the germline ends. CDR1 is LNHDA and CDR2 is SQIVND in the germline V gene (reference sequence). CDR3 protein: CASSIRGPGMLLYYSEAFF. CDR3 DNA: TGTGCCAGTAGTATCAGAGGACCGGGGATGCTTTTATATTATTCTGAAGCTTTCTTT.

This clonotype was observed many times. The V and J genes are TRBV20-1 and TRBJ2-1; 9 bases fit TRBD2. The V gene end was trimmed by 0 bases and the J gene end by 3 bases; junction bases not matched to a gene: 6. The germline gives CDR1 DFQATT, CDR2 SNEGSKA (reference sequence). The CDR3 runs 16 residues. The CDR3 nucleotides are TGCAGTGCTAGAGATTCGGCGGGAGGGGTCTACAATGAGCAGTTCTTC. It specifies CSARDSAGGVYNEQFF.

This clonotype came up a few times. The chain has TRBV19 and TRBJ2-1; 7 bases line up with TRBD1. The CDR3 covers 16 residues. V was clipped by 5 bases and J by 0 bases; unmatched bases: 7. Germline CDR1 LNHDA, CDR2 SQIVND (reference sequence). This CDR3 is CASSSGTESSYNEQFF. The CDR3 DNA is TGTGCCAGTAGTTCCGGGACAGAAAGCTCCTACAATGAGCAGTTCTTC. Full variable domain (remainder filled in from reference TRBV19 and TRBJ2-1): DGGITQSPKYLFRKEGQNVTLSCEQNLNHDAMYWYRQDPGQGLRLIYYSQIVNDFQKGDIAEGYSVSREKKESFPLTVTSAQKNPTAFYLCASSSGTESSYNEQFFGPGTRLTVL.

The V gene is TRBV6-1, the J gene TRBJ2-4; TRBD1 aligns across 7 bases. From germline, CDR1 is MNHNS and CDR2 SASEGT. The CDR3 length is 12 residues. With 3 bases clipped from V and 12 bases from J, the junction kept 5 bases outside the gene matches. DNA of the CDR3: TGTGCCAGCAGTGACTTCCCAGGGGGTCAGTACTTC. It encodes CASSDFPGGQYF.

This clonotype has a count of ten or more. The chain has TRBV28 and TRBJ2-7, with D unclear. The CDR3 spans 12 residues. The V end was cut by 5 bases, the J end by 2 bases, with 7 bases between. Germline CDR1 and CDR2: MDHEN and SYDVKM. The DNA for the CDR3 is TGTGCCAGCAGTCGCTATCCCTACGAGCAGTACTTC. It translates to CASSRYPYEQYF.

This clonotype was detected many times. The CDR3 DNA is TGTGCCAGCAGCCGTCGCGGGATCACGGACGAGCAGTACTTC. Amino acid sequence: CASSRRGITDEQYF. V gene TRBV3-1 combines with J gene TRBJ2-7, with a possible D match to TRBD2 (6 bases). The germline V gene has CDR1 LGHDT and CDR2 YNNKEL (reference sequence). V lost 4 bases, J lost 5 bases, and 15 bases lay in between. CDR3 length equals 14 residues.

Many counts were recorded for this clonotype. The gene calls are TRBV20-1 and TRBJ2-2; D might be TRBD1 (7 bases). The V gene lost 1 base and the J gene lost 5 bases, with 11 bases spanning the gap. This CDR3 region has 14 residues. Per the germline V gene, CDR1 is DFQATT and CDR2 is SNEGSKA (reference sequence). The chain's CDR3 is CSARGRGQTGELFF. The DNA for the CDR3 is TGCAGTGCTAGAGGGAGGGGACAGACCGGGGAGCTGTTTTTT.

V is TRBV6-1 and J is TRBJ2-7, with TRBD2 as a possible D gene (5 bases). V lost 5 bases and J 0 bases, leaving 8 bases between the germline ends. CDR3 length: 13 amino acids. Per germline, CDR1 MNHNS and CDR2 SASEGT. The CDR3 coding sequence is TGTGCCAGCAGTTCCGGGGACTCCTACGAGCAGTACTTC. This sequence encodes CASSSGDSYEQYF.

This clonotype appeared a few times. The chain joins TRBV6-5 to TRBJ2-7; 9 bases agree with TRBD1. V shed 2 bases and J 6 bases; nucleotides not matched to a gene: 2. This CDR3 has 13 amino acids. Germline V CDR1 and CDR2: MNHEY, SVGAGI. As DNA, the CDR3 is TGTGCCAGCAGTTACGGGACAGGGAGCGAGCAGTACTTC. This gives the protein CASSYGTGSEQYF.

This clonotype was recorded a few times. V is TRBV4-1 and J is TRBJ2-1; tentative D call: TRBD1 (6 bases). This CDR3 region has 18 residues. V was cut by 1 base and J by 5 bases, with 21 bases left in between. The germline gives CDR1 MGHRA, CDR2 YSYEKL. The chain's CDR3 is CASSQGRIGGELNNEQFF. Written as DNA, the CDR3 is TGCGCCAGCAGCCAAGGAAGGATAGGGGGAGAATTGAACAATGAGCAGTTCTTC.

This clonotype was observed many times. J is TRBJ2-1 and V is TRBV3-1; no clear D gene. V was pared by 0 bases and J by 6 bases, with 6 bases between. In germline, CDR1 is LGHDT, CDR2 YNNKEL (reference sequence). The CDR3 length is 13 residues. The chain's CDR3 is CASSQDMGNEQFF. CDR3 coding DNA: TGTGCCAGCAGCCAAGATATGGGCAATGAGCAGTTCTTC.

In this sample, this clonotype turned up many times. The chain has TRBV3-1 and TRBJ1-1; 9 bases are shared with TRBD1. Trimming at V came to 4 bases and at J to 5 bases, leaving 8 bases not matched to a gene. CDR1 and CDR2 from the germline V gene are LGHDT and YNNKEL (reference sequence). The length of the CDR3 is 15 residues. Here the CDR3 reads CASSPGQGLGTEAFF. DNA for the CDR3: TGTGCCAGCAGCCCGGGACAGGGTTTGGGGACTGAAGCTTTCTTT.

This clonotype was counted ten times or more. The gene calls are TRBV11-2 and TRBJ2-3, with D tentatively TRBD1 or TRBD2 (5 bases each). This CDR3 region has 18 residues. Trimming removed 5 bases at V and 1 base at J, with 22 bases between. Germline-derived CDR1 and CDR2 are SGHAT and FQNNGV. Here the CDR3 DNA reads TGTGCCAGCAGCCAAGACAATTTTGGGGGAACGGGCACAGATACGCAGTATTTT. Protein: CASSQDNFGGTGTDTQYF.

In its sample, this clonotype was seen many times. The chain joins TRBV30 to TRBJ1-5; D possibly corresponds to TRBD1 (5 bases). V shed 2 bases and J shed 2 bases, with 16 bases lying between them. The CDR3 contains 16 residues. Germline-derived CDR1 and CDR2 are GTSNPN and SVGIG (reference sequence). The CDR3 bases are TGTGCCTGGAGTACCCCTCGGGGGAGGGGCAATCAGCCCCAGCATTTT. It encodes CAWSTPRGRGNQPQHF.

This clonotype was seen ten or more times. The chain employs TRBV6-1 and TRBJ2-3, with 10 bases matching TRBD1. The trim removed 5 bases at V and 3 bases at J, leaving 11 bases unmatched. Germline V gene lookup returns CDR1 MNHNS and CDR2 SASEGT. The CDR3 consists of 17 residues. This CDR3 is CASSYETGGLRTDTQYF. CDR3 nucleotides: TGTGCCAGCAGTTACGAGACAGGGGGCTTGAGGACAGATACGCAGTATTTT.

The chain joins TRBV27 to TRBJ1-2; 7 nucleotides agree with TRBD1. Looked up from germline, CDR1 is MNHEY and CDR2 is SMNVEV (reference sequence). V was clipped by 5 bases and J by 8 bases; unmatched bases: 5. This CDR3 has 12 amino acids. In DNA, the CDR3 is TGTGCCAGCAGTACACCAGGGGGAGGCTACACCTTC. This sequence encodes CASSTPGGGYTF.

This clonotype was found many times. V gene TRBV9 combines with J gene TRBJ2-3; D remains unclear. The CDR3 is 15 amino acids. The V gene lost 0 bases and the J gene lost 2 bases, with 10 bases spanning the gap. Germline CDR1 is SGDLS and CDR2 is YYNGEE. The CDR3 region has the DNA TGTGCCAGCAGCGTAGGTGGGTCGAACACAGATACGCAGTATTTT. This gives the protein CASSVGGSNTDTQYF.